Below are 4 T cell receptor beta chains sequenced from a single sample in a study of shared clonotypes between healthy human individuals. Cells designated naive CD8 were CD45RO-negative and were positively selected for CCR7, with terminally differentiated effector memory CD45RA+ cells excluded. The repertoire was sequenced with immunoSEQ multiplex PCR; TCRdb's copy has only in-frame clones and lacks some. This repertoire shows about 2 million clones, roughly 95% found once; its top ten account for 0.9% to 1.4%. The sequenced material came from naive CD8+ T cells sorted from blood. These receptors were obtained from a man aged 18 to 35 in good health.

The V gene is TRBV7-9, the J gene TRBJ2-3; D unresolved. The CDR3 is 13 amino acids. Germline V lookup: CDR1 SEHNR, CDR2 FQNEAQ (reference sequence). The CDR3: CATQSLSTDTQYF. CDR3 sequence (DNA): TGTGCTACACAGAGCCTGAGCACAGATACGCAGTATTTT.

This clone was picked up one time. The genes are TRBV6-5 and TRBJ1-2; D gene ambiguous. Trimming removed 2 bases from V and 3 bases from J, with 16 bases in between. CDR1 and CDR2 from the germline V gene are MNHEY and SVGAGI. The CDR3 is 16 residues long. The CDR3 sequence: CASSYQAGRWDYGYTF. DNA for the CDR3: TGTGCCAGCAGTTACCAGGCAGGTCGGTGGGACTATGGCTACACCTTC.

The gene calls are TRBV5-6 and TRBJ2-7, with 7 bases matching TRBD1. Germline values: CDR1 SGHDT, CDR2 YYEEEE. Unmatched junction bases numbered 9, after V lost 4 bases and J lost 2 bases. This CDR3 spans 15 amino acids. CDR3 sequence: CASSDLGTDTYEQYF. The DNA for the CDR3 is TGTGCCAGCAGCGACCTGGGGACAGACACCTACGAGCAGTACTTC. The variable domain in full, completed from reference TRBV5-6 and TRBJ2-7, reads DAGVTQSPTHLIKTRGQQVTLRCSPKSGHDTVSWYQQALGQGPQFIFQYYEEEERQRGNFPDRFSGHQFPNYSSELNVNALLLGDSALYLCASSDLGTDTYEQYFGPGTRLTVT.

The chain carries TRBV4-1 and TRBJ2-7; 7 bases match TRBD1. The V gene end was trimmed by 3 bases and the J gene end by 3 bases; junction bases not matched to a gene: 8. Looked up from germline, CDR1 is MGHRA and CDR2 is YSYEKL. CDR3 length: 15 amino acids. The CDR3 protein is CASSHDDRVGYEQYF. As DNA, the CDR3 is TGCGCCAGCAGCCACGATGACAGGGTTGGCTACGAGCAGTACTTC.